This T cell receptor (beta chain) is from a study of blood T cell repertoires in COVID-19. Overall study: There were acute and convalescent COVID-19 samples, and they came from the United States, Italy and Spain. T cells, B-cell-depleted T cells, or PBMCs supplied cDNA or gDNA.

The CDR3 extends over 13 amino acids. CDR1 is GTSNPN and CDR2 is SVGIG in the germline V gene (reference sequence). Germline trimming cut 4 bases from V and 5 bases from J; bases unmatched to any gene: 7. How the authors handled the data: Amplified reference gene primers provided the basis for estimating nucleated cell counts. Sequencing was performed with immunoSEQ multiplex PCR; in TCRdb, only in-frame clones are kept and a portion is missing. V, J and clone size are taken as reported in that table, and D and trimming were inferred from the DNA itself. This table has 200,000 or so clones, about 88% appearing once.

Sequencing was carried out using peripheral blood. The rearrangement joins TRBV30 to TRBJ1-1; 7 bases align to TRBD1. The sequence derives from a man in his sixties or seventies with active or convalescent COVID-19. In DNA, the CDR3 is TGTGCCTGGACCAGACAGGGTGGGACTGAAGCTTTCTTT. It yields the protein CAWTRQGGTEAFF.